This T cell receptor beta chain was identified in a study of technical replicates of blood from several donors. Germline-derived CDR1 and CDR2 are SGHRS and YFSETQ. The V end lost 1 base, the J end lost 5 bases, and 19 bases lay between the germline ends. CDR3 length: 16 residues. The repertoire was sequenced with immunoSEQ multiplex PCR; TCRdb's copy has only in-frame clones and lacks some. The sample records about 59,000 clones, 93% being singletons. Sequencing input: PBMCs. The V and J genes are TRBV5-1 and TRBJ2-7; D possibly corresponds to TRBD1 (6 bases). This TCR derives from a human donor in good health. Some clones in this sample may be carry-over from other donors' samples. The CDR3 loop is CASSLFSDSLGDEQYF. In DNA, the CDR3 is TGCGCCAGCAGCTTGTTCTCGGACAGCCTAGGGGACGAGCAGTACTTC.